The 20 T cell receptor beta chains below all came from one sample that was sequenced in a study of HIV-infected children after antiretroviral therapy interruption (dated by TCRdb to between 2018 and 2021). This specimen's treatment or condition label, per the study, means: PENTA 11 planned treatment interruption arm or continuous ART arm. Receptors were amplified or captured by 3' RACE. Sequencing took place on an Illumina MiSeq. TCR libraries were constructed from RNA with a 3' RACE protocol that used unique molecular identifiers to correct for PCR amplification bias. TCRdb itself trimmed the public reads at Q25 with fastp, ran MiXCR and retained productive beta chains. Entries that share a CDR3 protein sequence are merged under the most common genes and DNA. This sample lists some 90,000 distinct CDR3 sequences; under 8% were detected once. Roughly 1.1% of the sample comes from the top ten. The sample in question was CD45RA+ CD4+ T cells from PBMCs, pooled from several time points, obtained from a donor given antiretroviral therapy, either interrupted or continuous. Read against the paper, the sample's cell subset or site label means: naive CD4+ CD45RA+ CD45RO- T cells. The receptors were gathered from a pool of human donors with HIV.

This clonotype occurred many times. This chain uses TRBV7-9 with TRBJ2-2; D is unclear. The germline CDR1 and CDR2 sequences are SEHNR and FQNEAQ (reference sequence). The V end was cut by 0 bases, the J end by 5 bases, with 4 bases between. This CDR3 is 13 amino acids long. This CDR3 reads CASSLARTGELFF. The CDR3, as DNA: TGTGCCAGCAGCTTAGCGCGAACCGGGGAGCTGTTTTTT.

This clonotype was seen at least ten times. The rearrangement uses TRBV6-1 and TRBJ2-7, with 9 nucleotides matching TRBD1. This CDR3 has 15 residues. V trimming: 0 bases; J trimming: 0 bases; junction bases outside the gene matches: 0. CDR1 and CDR2 from the germline V gene are MNHNS and SASEGT. CDR3 DNA sequence: TGTGCCAGCAGTGAAGCACAGGGGGCCTCCTACGAGCAGTACTTC. This gives the protein CASSEAQGASYEQYF.

For this clonotype: This may be a read error, as it is one base from a much larger clone. This CDR3 reads CASSESWWETDTQYF. CDR3 DNA sequence: TGTGCCAGCAGTGAAAGTTGGTGGGAGACAGATACGCAGTATTTT. The J gene is TRBJ2-3, the V gene TRBV6-1, with a possible D match to TRBD2 (5 bases). The germline V and J ends were trimmed by 2 bases and 3 bases, with 12 bases remaining between them. The germline gives CDR1 MNHNS, CDR2 SASEGT. The CDR3 totals 15 residues.

This clonotype was recorded many times. The chain links TRBV12-3 or TRBV12-4 to TRBJ2-1; no reliable D call. Deletions cut 5 bases from V and 9 bases from J, with 14 bases between. The CDR3 is made up of 13 amino acids. The CDR3 loop is CASSIDRVTEQFF. CDR3 nucleotide sequence: TGTGCCAGCAGTATAGATAGGGTAACTGAGCAGTTCTTC.

This clonotype was counted at least ten times. This chain links TRBV29-1 with TRBJ1-2; D uncertain. Trimming stripped 4 bases from V and 0 bases from J, with 9 bases between. The CDR3 has 13 residues. Germline CDR1 reads SQVTM; CDR2 reads ANQGSEA. The DNA for the CDR3 is TGCAGCGTTGCAGAAAACCCTAACTATGGCTACACCTTC. Its translation is CSVAENPNYGYTF.

This clonotype was observed a handful of times. The chain combines TRBV6-5 with TRBJ1-4; TRBD1 might be the D (5 bases). The V end lost 5 bases, the J end lost 2 bases, and 15 bases lay between the germline ends. This CDR3 comprises 16 residues. CDR1 is MNHEY, CDR2 SVGAGI, per germline. Written as DNA, the CDR3 is TGTGCCAGCAGTAACGGGGGGAAATGGACTAATGAAAAACTGTTTTTT. This gives the protein CASSNGGKWTNEKLFF.

This clonotype was recorded at least ten times. The rearrangement uses TRBV7-6 and TRBJ2-5; the match to TRBD2 covers 7 bases. V dropped 2 bases and J dropped 2; count of bases not matched to a gene: 8. The CDR3 contains 16 residues. Germline V gene sequence: CDR1 SGHVS, CDR2 FNYEAQ. The CDR3 reads CASSLTTGGDQETQYF. CDR3 DNA: TGTGCCAGCAGCTTAACCACTGGGGGGGATCAAGAGACCCAGTACTTC.

This clonotype was counted at least ten times. The J gene is TRBJ1-6, the V gene TRBV18; no clear D gene. CDR1 is KGHSH and CDR2 is LQKENI in the germline V gene. Deletions cut 4 bases from V and 10 bases from J, with 8 bases between. The CDR3 contains 12 residues. The CDR3 loop is CASSHTDSPLHF. CDR3 DNA: TGTGCCAGCTCACACACTGACTCACCCCTCCACTTT.

This clonotype was observed at least ten times. The chain carries TRBV19 and TRBJ2-7, with 7 bases matching TRBD1. This CDR3 is built from 14 residues. Germline values: CDR1 LNHDA, CDR2 SQIVND (reference sequence). The V and J ends lost 3 bases and 2 bases, in that order; junction bases with no gene match: 4. The CDR3 here is CASSMAGGPYEQYF. For the CDR3, the DNA is TGTGCCAGTAGTATGGCAGGGGGACCCTACGAGCAGTACTTC.

Only a few counts were recorded for this clonotype. The J gene is TRBJ2-4, the V gene TRBV11-2; D perhaps matches TRBD2 (7 bases). Germline V gene lookup returns CDR1 SGHAT and CDR2 FQNNGV. The CDR3 is 15 residues long. With 8 bases removed from V and 3 bases from J, the gap between germline ends came to 17 bases. The CDR3 here is CASLEGGLGKNIQYF. The CDR3 DNA reads as TGTGCCAGCCTCGAGGGGGGGCTAGGCAAAAACATTCAGTACTTC.

This clonotype was seen at least ten times. The V gene is TRBV15, the J gene TRBJ2-3; no definite D call. Germline CDR1 reads LNHNV; CDR2 reads YYDKDF (reference sequence). The CDR3 is 15 residues long. The V and J ends lost 0 bases and 9 bases respectively, with 16 bases between them. The DNA of the CDR3 is TGTGCCACCAGCAGAGATCTCAGAGTCCCTCTAACGCAGTATTTT. Amino acids: CATSRDLRVPLTQYF.

At least ten counts were recorded for this clonotype. The chain joins TRBV20-1 to TRBJ2-5; D is undetermined. CDR3 length: 12 residues. Trimming stripped 4 bases from V and 1 base from J, with 7 bases between. CDR1 is DFQATT and CDR2 is SNEGSKA in the germline V gene (reference sequence). Written as DNA, the CDR3 is TGCAGTGCTACGCGGATCCAAGAGACCCAGTACTTC. It translates to CSATRIQETQYF.

This clonotype appeared many times. The V gene is TRBV2, the J gene TRBJ2-7, with D maybe TRBD2 (5 bases). Trimming left V 5 bases short and J 3 bases short, with 11 bases between. The CDR3 totals 13 residues. Germline CDR1 and CDR2: SNHLY and FYNNEI. This CDR3 reads CASSQRGSYEQYF. CDR3 coding DNA: TGTGCCAGCAGTCAACGGGGAAGCTACGAGCAGTACTTC.

Ten or more counts support this clonotype. This chain links TRBV5-6 with TRBJ2-7; possibly TRBD1 for D (5 bases). CDR3 length: 13 amino acids. The germline CDR1 and CDR2 sequences are SGHDT and YYEEEE. The V end lost 4 bases, the J end lost 3 bases, and 11 bases lay between the germline ends. CDR3 residues: CASSPRQRYEQYF. CDR3 bases: TGTGCCAGCAGCCCCCGACAGCGCTACGAGCAGTACTTC.

Many counts were recorded for this clonotype. The chain links TRBV25-1 to TRBJ2-7; D may be TRBD2 (6 bases). The V end was cut by 4 bases, the J end by 5 bases, with 12 bases between. CDR1 is MGHDK and CDR2 is SYGVNS in the germline V gene. The CDR3 is made up of 13 amino acids. CDR3 residues: CASSAGGEDEQYF. DNA of the CDR3: TGTGCCAGCAGTGCTGGAGGGGAAGACGAGCAGTACTTC.

This clonotype was seen repeatedly, ten times or more. V gene TRBV18 combines with J gene TRBJ1-2; perhaps TRBD1 as D (5 bases). V was clipped by 6 bases and J by 1 base, with 15 bases between them. CDR1 is KGHSH, CDR2 LQKENI, per germline. This CDR3 contains 15 residues. This CDR3 reads CASSRGTDGNYGYTF. The DNA of the CDR3 is TGTGCCAGCTCTCGTGGGACGGACGGTAACTATGGCTACACCTTC.

This clonotype was recorded at least ten times. The gene calls are TRBV11-3 and TRBJ2-1; D is unclear. Germline V gene lookup returns CDR1 SGHNT and CDR2 YENEEA. This CDR3 comprises 12 residues. V was cut by 5 bases and J by 14 bases, with 16 bases left in between. CDR3 bases: TGTGCCAGCAGCCCCATATCCCCGAGCAAGTTCTTC. Residues: CASSPISPSKFF.

In this sample, this clonotype turned up many times. The CDR3 loop is CSVVRQANTEAFF. CDR3 DNA: TGCAGCGTTGTACGACAGGCGAACACTGAAGCTTTCTTT. This chain joins TRBV29-1 and TRBJ1-1; perhaps TRBD1 as D (6 bases). V lost 4 bases and J 1 base, leaving 10 bases between the germline ends. Germline V gene sequence: CDR1 SQVTM, CDR2 ANQGSEA. CDR3 length: 13 residues.

The chain is built from TRBV14 and TRBJ2-1; maybe TRBD2 (5 bases). Trimming shortened V by 4 bases and J by 3 bases, and 22 bases separated the two germline ends. Germline assignment: CDR1 SGHDN and CDR2 FVKESK. The CDR3 covers 18 residues. The CDR3 sequence: CASSPAVGSSLIYNEQFF. The CDR3 nucleotides are TGTGCCAGCAGCCCGGCCGTAGGGAGTAGCCTTATCTACAATGAGCAGTTCTTC.

The table lists this clonotype with many counts. The CDR3 spells CSVAGTENSPLHF. The CDR3 DNA reads as TGCAGCGTTGCCGGGACCGAGAATTCACCCCTCCACTTT. The chain couples TRBV29-1 to TRBJ1-6; tentatively, D is TRBD1 (5 bases). The CDR3 is 13 amino acids. Germline CDR1 reads SQVTM; CDR2 reads ANQGSEA. Trimming shortened V by 4 bases and J by 7 bases, and 11 bases separated the two germline ends.